The 10 T cell receptor beta chains below were found in one sample sequenced in a study of post-analysis software for immune sequencing data. Tagging with unique molecular identifiers was a feature of the TCR beta cDNA libraries. TCRdb used MiXCR to reprocess the PCR reads, holding one entry per CDR3 protein. Of about 160,000 distinct CDR3 sequences listed, 35% to 40% are singletons. The specimen comprised blood, sampled after autologous hematopoietic stem cell transplantation. These receptors came from a girl between 5 and 17 years old with multiple sclerosis.

The chain couples TRBV4-1 to TRBJ1-6; unclear D gene. Germline assignment: CDR1 MGHRA and CDR2 YSYEKL. The CDR3 is 14 residues long. V dropped 1 base and J dropped 6 bases, with 7 bases sitting between them. The CDR3 bases are TGCGCCAGCAGCCAAGCGGAGATTAATTCACCCCTCCACTTT. It translates to CASSQAEINSPLHF.

The chain joins TRBV7-9 to TRBJ1-2, with D maybe TRBD1 (5 bases). The length of the CDR3 is 13 residues. Per germline, CDR1 SEHNR and CDR2 FQNEAQ (reference sequence). V lost 6 bases, J lost 6 bases, and 14 bases lay in between. CDR3 region: CASRDLPRDGYTF. In DNA, the CDR3 is TGTGCCAGCAGGGACCTTCCCAGGGATGGCTACACCTTC.

CDR3 amino acids: CSATGDDGYTF. CDR3 bases: TGCAGCGCCACAGGGGATGATGGCTACACCTTC. The rearrangement joins TRBV29-1 to TRBJ1-2, with TRBD1 matching over 7 bases. V lost 7 bases to trimming and J lost 6 bases; unmatched junction nucleotides: 5. The CDR3 contains 11 residues. The germline V gene encodes CDR1 SQVTM and CDR2 ANQGSEA.

The CDR3 here is CSEVPAWSSYNEQFF. CDR3 coding DNA: TGCAGCGAGGTCCCAGCGTGGAGCTCCTACAATGAGCAGTTCTTC. The chain employs TRBV29-1 and TRBJ2-1; no definite D call. There are 15 residues in the CDR3. Trimming pared 7 bases from V and 0 bases from J, leaving 16 bases between. Per the germline V gene, CDR1 is SQVTM and CDR2 is ANQGSEA.

The gene calls are TRBV27 and TRBJ1-1, with D perhaps matching TRBD1 (5 bases). Germline V gene sequence: CDR1 MNHEY, CDR2 SMNVEV (reference sequence). V was trimmed by 6 bases and J by 1 base, leaving 9 bases between them. The CDR3 loop spans 13 amino acids. The CDR3 region is CASSSTANTEAFF. In DNA form, the CDR3 reads TGTGCCAGCAGCTCGACAGCGAACACTGAAGCTTTCTTT.

About this clonotype itself: A much larger clone lies one base from this, so it may be a read error. In nucleotides, the CDR3 is TGTGCCAGCAGGAGGAGACTAGCATTTAATGAGCAGTTCTTC. Protein product: CASRRRLAFNEQFF. The chain is built from TRBV6-5 and TRBJ2-1; TRBD2 agrees at 7 bases. Unmatched junction bases numbered 9, after V lost 6 bases and J lost 7 bases. This CDR3 region has 14 residues. Per the germline V gene, CDR1 is MNHEY and CDR2 is SVGAGI.

The chain links TRBV6-6 to TRBJ2-3; unclear D gene. Germline-derived CDR1 and CDR2 are MNHNY and SVGAGI (reference sequence). This CDR3 comprises 12 residues. The V end lost 2 bases, the J end lost 6 bases, and 6 bases lay between the germline ends. The CDR3 DNA reads TGTGCCAGCAGTTACCTTGGGGATACGCAGTATTTT. Translating gives CASSYLGDTQYF.

In this sample, this clonotype turned up a few times. This chain joins TRBV28 and TRBJ1-2, with D perhaps matching TRBD1 (5 bases). The germline V and J ends were trimmed by 1 base and 4 bases, with 19 bases remaining between them. Germline CDR1 reads MDHEN; CDR2 reads SYDVKM. The CDR3 loop spans 17 amino acids. CDR3: CASSLSPLEGRLYGYTF. In DNA form, the CDR3 reads TGTGCCAGCAGTTTATCCCCCCTTGAGGGGAGGCTCTATGGCTACACCTTC.

This chain joins TRBV7-9 and TRBJ1-4, with a weak D call TRBD1 (5 bases). The CDR3 has 16 amino acids. V was shortened by 2 bases and J by 0 bases, with 10 bases between the two germline ends. Per the germline V gene, CDR1 is SEHNR and CDR2 is FQNEAQ (reference sequence). CDR3 bases: TGTGCCAGCAGCTTATTAGCGGGGGCAACTAATGAAAAACTGTTTTTT. Translation: CASSLLAGATNEKLFF.

The V gene is TRBV6-5, the J gene TRBJ1-6, with D perhaps TRBD1 (5 bases). Germline V gene lookup returns CDR1 MNHEY and CDR2 SVGAGI. The CDR3 has 16 residues. Trimming left V 5 bases short and J 2 bases short, with 13 bases between. The CDR3 is CASSPTTGPYNSPLHF. The CDR3 nucleotides read TGTGCCAGCAGTCCAACCACGGGACCCTATAATTCACCCCTCCACTTT.